This entry features one T cell receptor (beta chain) sequence. In the study's own analysis: By means of reference gene primer amplification, nucleated cell counts were estimated. The method was immunoSEQ multiplex PCR; TCRdb's version includes in-frame clones alone and lacks a portion of them. The DNA gave D and trimming, while V, J and clone size come from that table. The sample shows 200,000 to 250,000 clones, 70% to 90% of them seen only once. Enrollment of patients from Seattle took place during active infection, with longitudinal follow-up. The sample originates from a study of blood T cell repertoires in COVID-19. Overall study context: Samples of COVID-19 (acute and convalescent) were obtained from the United States, Italy and Spain. From T cells, B-cell-depleted T cells, or PBMCs came the material, which was cDNA or gDNA.

V shed 7 bases, J shed 4 bases, and the junction held 4 bases outside the gene matches. Germline V lookup: CDR1 MNHEY, CDR2 SMNVEV (reference sequence). The CDR3 contains 14 residues. V and J are TRBV27 and TRBJ2-3; 11 nucleotides agree with TRBD1. The TCR originated in a woman aged 70 to 79 with COVID-19, enrolled during active disease. Sequencing was performed on peripheral blood. CDR3 coding DNA: TGTGCCAGCAACTCGGGACAGGGGGCAGATACGCAGTATTTT. Translated, it gives CASNSGQGADTQYF.